Listed below are T cell receptor beta chains from one sample, sequenced in a study of blood T cell repertoires in COVID-19. Clones were read by immunoSEQ multiplex PCR, and TCRdb kept only the in-frame ones, dropping some. The sample has around 54,000 clones; roughly 79% are singletons. The sequenced sample consisted of peripheral blood. The origin of the receptors is a woman in her sixties or seventies with acute or convalescent COVID-19. The CDR3 runs from the conserved cysteine through the conserved F or W. Fields, in order: D gene, J gene, V gene, clone size, CDR3 protein, CDR3 DNA. The D gene is left open where the match is weak. Size tells how often a clone was seen (once, few, many) or the class of an expanded clone, and some rows leave it out.

D gene: TRBD1
J gene: TRBJ2-5
V gene: TRBV11-1
clone size: .
CDR3 protein: CASSRDRETQETQYF
CDR3 DNA: TGTGCCAGCAGCCGAGACAGGGAGACTCAAGAGACCCAGTACTTC

D gene: .
J gene: TRBJ2-1
V gene: TRBV20-1
clone size: .
CDR3 protein: CSAYRDNEQFF
CDR3 DNA: TGCAGTGCTTACAGGGATAATGAGCAGTTCTTC

D gene: TRBD1
J gene: TRBJ2-2
V gene: TRBV28
clone size: once
CDR3 protein: CASSHRQGYTGELFF
CDR3 DNA: TGTGCCAGCAGTCATCGACAGGGGTACACCGGGGAGCTGTTTTTT

D gene: TRBD1
J gene: TRBJ1-1
V gene: TRBV2
clone size: .
CDR3 protein: CATFPGTGQVVNTEAFF
CDR3 DNA: TGTGCCACATTCCCCGGGACAGGTCAGGTGGTGAACACTGAAGCTTTCTTT

D gene: TRBD1
J gene: TRBJ1-6
V gene: TRBV6-5
clone size: .
CDR3 protein: CASNVDRGGGSPLHF
CDR3 DNA: TGTGCCAGCAACGTGGACAGGGGAGGAGGTTCACCCCTCCACTTT

D gene: TRBD1
J gene: TRBJ2-6
V gene: TRBV30
clone size: once
CDR3 protein: CAWTSRGLVTGANVLTF
CDR3 DNA: TGTGCCTGGACCTCCAGGGGGCTTGTGACTGGGGCCAACGTCCTGACTTTC

D gene: .
J gene: TRBJ1-1
V gene: TRBV2
clone size: once
CDR3 protein: CAGSGGAGTEAFF
CDR3 DNA: TGTGCCGGGTCAGGAGGGGCGGGCACTGAAGCTTTCTTT

D gene: .
J gene: TRBJ1-6
V gene: TRBV21-1
clone size: .
CDR3 protein: CASSRDRLLSSYNSPLHF
CDR3 DNA: TGTGCCAGCAGCAGAGACAGGCTGTTGAGCTCCTATAATTCACCCCTCCACTTT

D gene: .
J gene: TRBJ1-5
V gene: TRBV30
clone size: .
CDR3 protein: CAWSKQGPQHF
CDR3 DNA: TGTGCCTGGAGTAAACAGGGGCCCCAGCATTTT

D gene: .
J gene: TRBJ1-1
V gene: TRBV2
clone size: few
CDR3 protein: CASKFSENTEAFF
CDR3 DNA: TGTGCCAGCAAATTCAGCGAGAACACTGAAGCTTTCTTT

D gene: TRBD1
J gene: TRBJ2-1
V gene: TRBV7-2
clone size: .
CDR3 protein: CASSPTQGSYNEQFF
CDR3 DNA: TGTGCCAGCAGCCCTACACAGGGGAGCTACAATGAGCAGTTCTTC

D gene: .
J gene: TRBJ1-1
V gene: TRBV2
clone size: few
CDR3 protein: CASSDGRVVGNTEAFF
CDR3 DNA: TGTGCCAGCAGTGACGGCAGGGTGGTGGGGAACACTGAAGCTTTCTTT

D gene: TRBD2
J gene: TRBJ2-7
V gene: TRBV18
clone size: .
CDR3 protein: CASSPRREGEQYF
CDR3 DNA: TGTGCCAGCTCACCACGGAGGGAGGGAGAGCAGTACTTC

D gene: .
J gene: TRBJ2-7
V gene: TRBV28
clone size: .
CDR3 protein: CASSSLLTGGQEGSFNYEQYF
CDR3 DNA: TGTGCCAGCAGTTCGCTATTGACAGGCGGGCAGGAAGGGTCTTTTAACTACGAGCAGTACTTC

D gene: .
J gene: TRBJ1-6
V gene: TRBV19
clone size: .
CDR3 protein: CASRAVNSPLHF
CDR3 DNA: TGTGCCAGTAGGGCGGTCAATTCACCCCTCCACTTT

D gene: .
J gene: TRBJ2-2
V gene: TRBV5-1
clone size: .
CDR3 protein: CASTSEGGTGELFF
CDR3 DNA: TGCGCCAGCACCTCCGAGGGCGGCACCGGGGAGCTGTTTTTT

D gene: .
J gene: TRBJ1-5
V gene: TRBV13
clone size: .
CDR3 protein: CASSLGSTGIAQPQHF
CDR3 DNA: TGTGCCAGCAGCTTAGGATCGACAGGAATAGCTCAGCCCCAGCATTTT

D gene: TRBD2
J gene: TRBJ2-7
V gene: TRBV29-1
clone size: few
CDR3 protein: CTPKDPGKVRGVYEQYF
CDR3 DNA: TGCACCCCGAAGGATCCAGGGAAAGTCCGGGGGGTCTACGAGCAGTACTTC

D gene: .
J gene: TRBJ2-3
V gene: TRBV15
clone size: few
CDR3 protein: CATRYLRTTDTQYF
CDR3 DNA: TGTGCCACCAGATATTTGCGAACCACAGATACGCAGTATTTT

D gene: .
J gene: TRBJ2-2
V gene: TRBV19
clone size: .
CDR3 protein: CASSSRRVGELFF
CDR3 DNA: TGTGCCAGTAGTTCGCGGAGGGTCGGGGAGCTGTTTTTT

D gene: .
J gene: TRBJ1-2
V gene: TRBV6-5
clone size: .
CDR3 protein: CASSYGPGPGYGYTF
CDR3 DNA: TGTGCCAGCAGTTACGGCCCGGGTCCGGGCTATGGCTACACCTTC

D gene: .
J gene: TRBJ1-2
V gene: TRBV18
clone size: .
CDR3 protein: CASSPRQRLYGYTF
CDR3 DNA: TGTGCCAGCTCACCGCGACAGAGACTCTATGGCTACACCTTC

D gene: .
J gene: TRBJ1-5
V gene: TRBV18
clone size: .
CDR3 protein: CASSHPGDQPQHF
CDR3 DNA: TGTGCCAGCTCACACCCAGGGGATCAGCCCCAGCATTTT

D gene: .
J gene: TRBJ2-2
V gene: TRBV15
clone size: .
CDR3 protein: CATSRDRTFVSTGELFF
CDR3 DNA: TGTGCCACCAGCAGAGATAGGACATTCGTTTCCACCGGGGAGCTGTTTTTT